This is a list of T cell receptor beta chains from one sample in a study of tissue T cells after allogeneic stem cell transplantation. Measured with immunoSEQ multiplex PCR; TCRdb has only the in-frame clones, and not every one. The sample lists some 960 clones, about 91% occurring once. Sequenced here: spleen tissue, sampled at autopsy. These receptors came from an older male patient with steroid-refractory graft-versus-host disease after an allogeneic stem cell transplant. Some T cells may be supplied by the graft donor. CDR3s include the opening cysteine and the closing phenylalanine or tryptophan. D genes are given only for firm matches. Some rows mark clone size as missing; the rest say once, few, many or name a class of expanded clone.

CDR3aa	CDR3nt	v_gene	j_gene	d_gene	abundance
CASSFLNYGYTF	TGTGCCAGCAGCTTCCTTAACTATGGCTACACCTTC	TRBV5-5	TRBJ1-2	.	few
CASSSGTGGIDEAFF	TGTGCCAGCAGCTCGGGGACAGGGGGGATTGATGAAGCTTTCTTT	TRBV5-8	TRBJ1-1	TRBD1	.
CASSPGGAGTDTQYF	TGTGCCAGCTCCCCCGGAGGGGCTGGCACAGATACGCAGTATTTT	TRBV28	TRBJ2-3	.	.
CAWTQQGYTIYF	TGTGCCTGGACCCAACAGGGGTACACCATATATTTT	TRBV30	TRBJ1-3	TRBD1	.
CASSLTRTGGRNEQFF	TGTGCCAGCAGCTTAACTAGGACAGGGGGCCGGAATGAGCAGTTCTTC	TRBV7-6	TRBJ2-1	TRBD1	.
CASATSGDYNEQFF	TGTGCCAGCGCCACTAGCGGGGACTACAATGAGCAGTTCTTC	TRBV6-4	TRBJ2-1	TRBD2	.
CAIQSRENTEAFF	TGTGCCATCCAAAGCAGGGAAAACACTGAAGCTTTCTTT	TRBV6-5	TRBJ1-1	.	.
CASSLGRETQYF	TGTGCCAGCAGCTTAGGGCGGGAGACCCAGTACTTC	TRBV7-9	TRBJ2-5	.	.
CASSYRHRGIAGELFF	TGTGCCAGCAGTTACCGGCATCGGGGGATCGCCGGGGAGCTGTTTTTT	TRBV6-2/TRBV6-3	TRBJ2-2	.	.
CASSLGPEDTQYF	TGCGCCAGCAGCTTAGGCCCTGAAGATACGCAGTATTTT	TRBV4-1	TRBJ2-3	.	.
CASSIDQGSGANVLTF	TGTGCCAGTAGTATAGATCAGGGATCTGGGGCCAACGTCCTGACTTTC	TRBV19	TRBJ2-6	.	.
CASSPPGTNEKLFF	TGTGCCAGCTCACCACCGGGAACTAATGAAAAACTGTTTTTT	TRBV18	TRBJ1-4	.	.
CASSREGGSDVYEQYF	TGTGCCAGCAGCCGGGAGGGGGGGTCGGACGTTTACGAGCAGTACTTC	TRBV4-2	TRBJ2-7	.	.
CASRDWRDSSNVLTF	TGTGCCAGCAGAGATTGGCGGGACAGCTCCAACGTCCTGACTTTC	TRBV6-5	TRBJ2-6	.	.
CASSGTGGSYNEQFF	TGTGCCAGCAGTGGGACAGGGGGCTCCTACAATGAGCAGTTCTTC	TRBV6-4	TRBJ2-1	TRBD1	few
CASSQDSGGFNEKLFF	TGTGCCAGCAGCCAAGACTCGGGGGGTTTTAATGAAAAACTGTTTTTT	TRBV3-1/TRBV3-2	TRBJ1-4	.	.
CASSDGENQPQHF	TGTGCCAGCAGTGACGGAGAAAATCAGCCCCAGCATTTT	TRBV6-1	TRBJ1-5	.	.
CASSTGGGFGLVVQPQHF	TGTGCCAGTAGTACAGGGGGCGGGTTTGGGCTTGTTGTTCAGCCCCAGCATTTT	TRBV19	TRBJ1-5	TRBD1	.
CAISEGGTSGDGGSYEQYF	TGTGCCATCAGTGAGGGCGGGACTAGCGGGGACGGCGGGTCCTACGAGCAGTACTTC	TRBV10-3	TRBJ2-7	TRBD2	.
CASSFENEQYF	TGTGCCAGCAGTTTTGAGAACGAGCAGTACTTC	TRBV25-1	TRBJ2-7	.	.
CASSQDAGNVKLFF	TGCGCCAGCAGCCAAGATGCAGGGAATGTGAAACTGTTTTTT	TRBV4-3	TRBJ1-4	.	.
CASNDRVNQPQHF	TGTGCCAGCAACGACAGGGTCAATCAGCCCCAGCATTTT	TRBV12-3/TRBV12-4	TRBJ1-5	TRBD1	.
CASSLETVGTTGELFF	TGTGCCAGCAGCTTGGAGACGGTAGGGACCACCGGGGAGCTGTTTTTT	TRBV5-6	TRBJ2-2	.	.
CASSYGGAYNEQFF	TGTGCCAGCAGTTACGGGGGGGCCTACAATGAGCAGTTCTTC	TRBV6-2/TRBV6-3	TRBJ2-1	TRBD2	.
CASSQVRDKYYGYTF	TGCGCCAGCAGCCAAGTACGGGACAAGTACTATGGCTACACCTTC	TRBV4-1	TRBJ1-2	.	.
CASSIQGGNNEQFF	TGTGCCAGCAGCATTCAGGGGGGAAACAATGAGCAGTTCTTC	TRBV6-4	TRBJ2-1	.	.